A single TCR beta chain is shown here with its context. The antigen is unknown. This specimen belongs to a study of cytomegalovirus exposure and HLA in healthy donors. Study-level information: Earlier, 150 million to 200 million T cells were analyzed, and fewer than 120 million unique TCR beta sequences were found among them.

PCR primers comprised 60 Vbeta and 13 Jbeta primers. In the study's own analysis: Roughly 11 million of the 80 million or so unique TCR beta chains counted in a later analysis were shared. Data came from immunoSEQ multiplex PCR; TCRdb stores just in-frame clones and leaves some out. For V, J and clone size, that table is used; D and trimming come from the DNA. The sample carries 35,000 to 55,000 clones, roughly half recorded once. Points from the study as a whole: The only immune exposure information that was available was CMV serostatus.

The CDR3 consists of 13 residues. V lost 2 bases and J 3 bases, leaving 9 bases between the germline ends. Germline loops: CDR1 SGHDT, CDR2 YYEEEE. The gene calls are TRBV5-6 and TRBJ2-7; D unresolved. The sequence derives from a man aged 60 to 75 in good health and CMV-seronegative. Sequenced input: PBMCs. The DNA for the CDR3 is TGTGCCAGCAGCTTCTTTAACATCTACGAGCAGTACTTC. Amino acids: CASSFFNIYEQYF.